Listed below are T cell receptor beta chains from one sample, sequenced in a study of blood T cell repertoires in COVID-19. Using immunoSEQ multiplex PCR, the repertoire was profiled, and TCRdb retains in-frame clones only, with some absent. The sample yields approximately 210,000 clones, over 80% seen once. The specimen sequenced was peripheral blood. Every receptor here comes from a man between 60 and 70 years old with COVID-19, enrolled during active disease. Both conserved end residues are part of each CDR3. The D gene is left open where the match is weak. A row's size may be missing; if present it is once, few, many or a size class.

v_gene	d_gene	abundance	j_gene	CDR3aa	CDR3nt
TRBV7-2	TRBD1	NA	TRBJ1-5	CASSLATGGRNQPQHF	TGTGCCAGCAGCTTAGCGACAGGGGGGCGCAATCAGCCCCAGCATTTT
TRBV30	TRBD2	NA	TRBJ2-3	CAWSAGLAGVDF	TGTGCCTGGAGCGCCGGACTAGCGGGAGTCGATTTT
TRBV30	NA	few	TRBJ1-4	CALWRGITAEKLFF	TGTGCCTTGTGGCGAGGTATTACGGCCGAAAAACTGTTTTTT
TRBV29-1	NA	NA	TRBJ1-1	CSVERQSLQNTEAFF	TGCAGCGTTGAAAGACAGAGCTTGCAAAACACTGAAGCTTTCTTT
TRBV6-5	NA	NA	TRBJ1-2	CASGGILYGYTF	TGTGCCAGCGGGGGCATTCTCTATGGCTACACCTTC
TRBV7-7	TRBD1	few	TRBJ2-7	CASSPGTESSYEQYF	TGTGCCAGCAGCCCGGGGACAGAAAGCTCCTACGAGCAGTACTTC
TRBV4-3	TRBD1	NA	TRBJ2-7	CASSQGLDRVSYEQYF	TGCGCCAGCAGCCAAGGGTTGGACAGGGTCTCCTACGAGCAGTACTTC
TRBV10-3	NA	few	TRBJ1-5	CAISESRQLNQPQHF	TGTGCCATCAGTGAGTCGAGACAGCTGAATCAGCCCCAGCATTTT
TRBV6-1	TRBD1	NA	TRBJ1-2	CASSEHGTGLYGYTF	TGTGCCAGCAGTGAACATGGGACAGGGCTTTATGGCTACACCTTC
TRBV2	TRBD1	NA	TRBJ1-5	CASKTGGGNQPQHF	TGTGCCAGCAAAACAGGGGGAGGCAATCAGCCCCAGCATTTT
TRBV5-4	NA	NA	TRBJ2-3	CASSFPQGNTDTQYF	TGTGCCAGCAGCTTCCCCCAGGGGAACACAGATACGCAGTATTTT
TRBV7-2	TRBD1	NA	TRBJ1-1	CASSLETGVWTEAFF	TGTGCCAGCAGCTTAGAGACAGGGGTGTGGACTGAAGCTTTCTTT
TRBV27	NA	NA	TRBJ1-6	CASSSGTANSPLHF	TGTGCCAGCAGTTCGGGAACAGCTAACTCACCCCTCCACTTT
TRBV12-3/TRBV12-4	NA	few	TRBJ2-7	CASSLVYYEQYF	TGTGCCAGCAGTTTAGTGTACTACGAGCAGTACTTC
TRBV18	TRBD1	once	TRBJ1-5	CASSLRTGDSNQPQHF	TGTGCCAGCTCTCTCAGGACAGGAGATAGCAATCAGCCCCAGCATTTT
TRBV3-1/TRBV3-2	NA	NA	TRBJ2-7	CASSQRTVSYEQYF	TGTGCCAGCAGCCAAAGGACAGTCTCCTACGAGCAGTACTTC
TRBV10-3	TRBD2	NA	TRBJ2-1	CAISHNEGSGRGEQFF	TGTGCCATCAGTCACAACGAGGGTAGCGGGAGAGGTGAGCAGTTCTTC
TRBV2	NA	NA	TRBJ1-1	CASSEASREAFF	TGTGCCAGCAGTGAGGCTAGTCGAGAAGCTTTCTTT
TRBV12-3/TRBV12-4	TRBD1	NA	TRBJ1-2	CASSSTGAGGYTF	TGTGCCAGCAGTTCAACAGGGGCGGGTGGCTACACCTTC
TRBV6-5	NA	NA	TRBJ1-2	CASSYSKKGQYGYTF	TGTGCCAGCAGTTACTCGAAGAAAGGACAGTATGGCTACACCTTC
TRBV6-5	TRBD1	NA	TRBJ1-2	CASRPGQNYGYTF	TGTGCCAGCAGACCGGGACAGAACTATGGCTACACCTTC
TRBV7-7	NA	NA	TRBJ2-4	CASSLDVGNIQYF	TGTGCCAGCAGCTTAGATGTCGGAAACATTCAGTACTTC
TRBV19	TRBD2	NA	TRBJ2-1	CASSPGLAGAYNEQFF	TGTGCCAGTAGTCCCGGACTAGCGGGAGCCTACAATGAGCAGTTCTTC
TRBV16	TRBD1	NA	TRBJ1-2	CASSQSSRAGGASGYTF	TGTGCCAGCAGCCAAAGTTCCCGGGCAGGGGGCGCGTCGGGCTACACCTTC
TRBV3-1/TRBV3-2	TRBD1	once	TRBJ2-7	CASSQKGARTGEQYF	TGTGCCAGCAGCCAAAAAGGTGCCAGGACAGGAGAGCAGTACTTC
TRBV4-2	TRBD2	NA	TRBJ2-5	CASSQEGLRVAGWETQYF	TGTGCCAGCAGCCAAGAGGGACTAAGGGTAGCGGGCTGGGAGACCCAGTACTTC
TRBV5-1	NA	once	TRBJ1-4	CASTSGLLLPEKLFF	TGCGCCAGCACGAGTGGTCTCTTACTACCAGAAAAACTGTTTTTT
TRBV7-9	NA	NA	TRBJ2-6	CASSSTSSGANVLTF	TGTGCCAGCAGCTCAACATCCTCTGGGGCCAACGTCCTGACTTTC
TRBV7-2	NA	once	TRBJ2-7	CASSLNPGGQYF	TGTGCCAGCAGCTTGAATCCCGGCGGGCAGTACTTC
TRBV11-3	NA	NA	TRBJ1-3	CASSRPQGTVPNTIYF	TGTGCCAGCAGCCGCCCACAGGGAACCGTCCCCAACACCATATATTTT
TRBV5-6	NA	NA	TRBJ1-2	CASSLAGDGYTF	TGTGCCAGCAGCTTGGCAGGGGATGGCTACACCTTC
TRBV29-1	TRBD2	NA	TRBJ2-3	CSVRGGLSTDTQYF	TGCAGCGTCCGGGGGGGACTAAGCACAGATACGCAGTATTTT
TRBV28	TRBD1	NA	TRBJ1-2	CASSIRTGLNYGYTF	TGTGCCAGCAGTATAAGGACAGGGCTTAACTATGGCTACACCTTC
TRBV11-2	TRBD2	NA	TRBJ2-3	CASSPGTSGIYRDTQYF	TGTGCCAGCAGCCCCGGGACTAGCGGGATTTATAGAGATACGCAGTATTTT
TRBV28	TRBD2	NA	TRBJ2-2	CASRPGFREVTGELFF	TGTGCCAGCAGGCCGGGGTTTCGGGAGGTCACCGGGGAGCTGTTTTTT
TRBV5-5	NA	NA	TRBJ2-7	CASSLGQGRREQYF	TGTGCCAGCAGCTTGGGGCAGGGGCGGCGTGAGCAGTACTTC
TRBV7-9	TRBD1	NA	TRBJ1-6	CASSYDLTGGNSPLHF	TGTGCCAGCAGCTACGACCTGACAGGGGGAAATTCACCCCTCCACTTT